A selection of T cell receptor beta chains follows, all from one sample in a study of T cell responses to AZD1222 COVID-19 vaccine. TCRdb keeps only in-frame clones here, not all; method: immunoSEQ multiplex PCR. In the table there are approximately 130,000 clones, 93% of which are singletons. The source material was peripheral blood, sampled on day 0 of AZD1222 vaccination. The origin of the receptors is an adult in good health. Both conserved end residues are part of each CDR3.

j_call,v_call,cdr3_aa
TRBJ1-5,TRBV6-6,CASSAGTISNQPQHF
TRBJ2-3,TRBV10-3,CAISEPWGASDTQYF
TRBJ2-7,TRBV5-6,CASSLGRTLYEQYF
TRBJ1-3,TRBV6-6,CASSYSTGGDGNTIYF
TRBJ2-7,TRBV18,CASSPYSGTSYEQYF
TRBJ2-6,TRBV9,CASSVAASPRSGANVLTF
TRBJ2-1,TRBV27,CASNFGDRSYNEQFF
TRBJ1-3,TRBV6-1,CASSEGWQLNGNTIYF
TRBJ1-1,TRBV12-3/TRBV12-4,CASNQEGFEAFF
TRBJ1-4,TRBV5-1,CASSSGGEEEKLFF
TRBJ2-7,TRBV27,CASSLRASAYEQYF
TRBJ1-5,TRBV27,CASSLFRSQPQHF
TRBJ1-1,TRBV2,CASKNSVLEAFF
TRBJ1-3,TRBV4-2,CASSQRTSRATGGNTIYF
TRBJ2-7,TRBV5-8,CASSFNSGSQQYF
TRBJ2-3,TRBV4-1,CASSRGLGPNTQYF
TRBJ1-3,TRBV9,CASSVAGSRNTIYF
TRBJ1-1,TRBV3-1/TRBV3-2,CASSQSAWGQSNTEAFF
TRBJ2-1,TRBV29-1,CSAATGGGEQFF
TRBJ1-1,TRBV7-9,CASSPRQGLGGTEAFF
TRBJ1-1,TRBV27,CASRPPGGHKNTEAFF
TRBJ2-3,TRBV5-1,CASSLGQVADTQYF
TRBJ1-2,TRBV9,CASSVDVQVHGYTF
TRBJ2-7,TRBV7-2,CASSISTSGYSYEQYF
TRBJ1-2,TRBV2,CASSEGQGYNYGYTF
TRBJ1-2,TRBV7-2,CASSFYGGGDPARYTF
TRBJ2-5,TRBV2,CASSLSETQETQYF
TRBJ1-4,TRBV6-1,CASSEARGRNEKLFF
TRBJ1-5,TRBV5-8,CASSTGTASNQPQHF
TRBJ1-2,TRBV6-6,CASSYSANYGYTF
TRBJ2-7,TRBV28,CASSFHVIYEQYF
TRBJ1-5,TRBV7-8,CASSPGTGGSQPQHF
TRBJ1-1,TRBV4-2,CASSQAPTGYMNTEAFF
TRBJ1-5,TRBV18,CASSPPEGGRFQPQHF